This T cell receptor beta chain came from a study of blood T cell repertoires in COVID-19. As for the study in general: Nucleic acid was either cDNA or gDNA, and it came from T cells, B-cell-depleted T cells, or PBMCs.

Trimming left V 1 base short and J 2 bases short, with 11 bases between. This CDR3 comprises 15 residues. Germline lookup yields CDR1 SGHTA and CDR2 FQGTGA. TCRdb's table, derived via immunoSEQ multiplex PCR, lists solely in-frame clones and lacks some. The sample lists over 150,000 clones, almost 80% occurring once. This TCR was recovered from a woman aged 45-65 years who had recovered from COVID-19. The genes are TRBV7-3 and TRBJ2-5; a possible D gene is TRBD1 (6 bases). The sample was PBMCs or T cells enriched from blood (not recorded which). Here the CDR3 DNA reads TGTGCCAGCAGCTTAAGTACAGGGCCGCAAGAGACCCAGTACTTC. It yields the protein CASSLSTGPQETQYF.